This paragraph covers one T cell receptor beta chain sequence. The germline V gene has CDR1 LGHNA and CDR2 YNFKEQ. The V and J ends lost 4 bases and 5 bases respectively, with 8 bases between them. The CDR3 spans 13 residues. Produced via immunoSEQ multiplex PCR; TCRdb's table is partial and in-frame only. The sample lists some 43,000 clones, approximately 80% occurring once. These data are taken from a study of PD-L1 blockade in urothelial cancer. Overall study context: About 85% of the roughly 30 patients comprised males who had bladder-origin urothelial cancer.

Time point indicated: pretreatment peripheral blood. The origin of this receptor is a man aged 60-69 years with urothelial cancer. The source was PBMCs, collected around atezolizumab (anti-PD-L1) treatment. This chain connects TRBV4-2 to TRBJ1-4, with D tentatively TRBD1 (6 bases). CDR3 DNA sequence: TGTGCCAGCAGCCGCCAGGGGAATGAAAAACTGTTTTTT. Protein: CASSRQGNEKLFF.